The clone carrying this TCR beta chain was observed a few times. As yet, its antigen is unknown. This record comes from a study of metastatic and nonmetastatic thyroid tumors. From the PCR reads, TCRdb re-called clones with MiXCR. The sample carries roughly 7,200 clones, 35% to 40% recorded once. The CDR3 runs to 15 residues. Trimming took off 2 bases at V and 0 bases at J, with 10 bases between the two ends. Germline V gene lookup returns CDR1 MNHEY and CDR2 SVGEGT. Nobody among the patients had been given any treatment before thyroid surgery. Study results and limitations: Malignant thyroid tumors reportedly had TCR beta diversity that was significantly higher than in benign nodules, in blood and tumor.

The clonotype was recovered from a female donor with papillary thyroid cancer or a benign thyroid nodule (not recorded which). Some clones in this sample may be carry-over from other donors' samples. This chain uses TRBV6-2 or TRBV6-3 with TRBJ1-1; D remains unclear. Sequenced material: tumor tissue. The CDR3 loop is CASSYARNMNTEAFF. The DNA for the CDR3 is TGTGCCAGCAGTTACGCGAGGAACATGAACACTGAAGCTTTCTTT.